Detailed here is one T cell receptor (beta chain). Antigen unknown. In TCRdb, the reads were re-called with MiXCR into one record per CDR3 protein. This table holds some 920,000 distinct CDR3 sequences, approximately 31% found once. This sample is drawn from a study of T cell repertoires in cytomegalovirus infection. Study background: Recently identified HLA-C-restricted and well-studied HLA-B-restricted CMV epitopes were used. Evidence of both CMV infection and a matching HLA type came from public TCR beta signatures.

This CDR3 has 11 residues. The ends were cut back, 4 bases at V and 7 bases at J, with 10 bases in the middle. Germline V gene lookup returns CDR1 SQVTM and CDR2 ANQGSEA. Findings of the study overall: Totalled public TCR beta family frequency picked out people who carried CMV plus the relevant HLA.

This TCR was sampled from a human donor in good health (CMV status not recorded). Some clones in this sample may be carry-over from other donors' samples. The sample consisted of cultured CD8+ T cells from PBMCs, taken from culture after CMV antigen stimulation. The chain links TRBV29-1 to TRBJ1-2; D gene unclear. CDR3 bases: TGCAGCGTTGCGGTTCGAAGTGGCTACACCTTC. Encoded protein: CSVAVRSGYTF. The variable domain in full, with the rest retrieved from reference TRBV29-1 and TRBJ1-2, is SAVISQKPSRDICQRGTSLTIQCQVDSQVTMMFWYRQQPGQSLTLIATANQGSEATYESGFVIDKFPISRPNLTFSTLTVSNMSPEDSSIYLCSVAVRSGYTFGSGTRLTVV.